These T cell receptor beta chains were read from a single sample in a study of cytomegalovirus exposure and HLA in healthy donors. The protocol was immunoSEQ multiplex PCR, while the TCRdb copy is restricted to in-frame clones and leaves out a portion. This table has under 200,000 clones, about three quarters appearing once. The sequenced sample consisted of PBMCs. The receptors were gathered from a woman between 35 and 50 years old in good health and CMV-seropositive. Each CDR3 is given with its conserved first and last residue. A D gene is named only where the DNA matches it firmly. Size tells how often a clone was seen (once, few, many) or the class of an expanded clone, and some rows leave it out.

. | TRBJ2-3 | . | TRBV7-2 | 14 | CASSRRSGSDTQYF
. | TRBJ1-3 | . | TRBV6-6 | 15 | CASSYRQFSGNTIYF
once | TRBJ2-1 | TRBD2 | TRBV7-2 | 17 | CASSLGLTSGRGDEQFF
few | TRBJ2-1 | . | TRBV7-6 | 15 | CASSLEQSSYNEQFF
. | TRBJ2-7 | . | TRBV1 | 14 | CTSSQGEASYEQYF
. | TRBJ1-1 | . | TRBV7-9 | 17 | CASSPRLQGHGNTEAFF
. | TRBJ2-2 | . | TRBV5-1 | 14 | CASSLGAQTGELFF
. | TRBJ2-7 | . | TRBV4-3 | 16 | CASSQDLSSYSYEQYF
. | TRBJ1-1 | . | TRBV7-9 | 12 | CASSNSNTEAFF
. | TRBJ2-1 | . | TRBV5-1 | 13 | CASKFPDYNEQFF
. | TRBJ2-2 | TRBD1 | TRBV5-3 | 19 | CARSQTDRERVPTTGELFF
. | TRBJ2-7 | . | TRBV4-3 | 14 | CASSQDYDSGEQYF
. | TRBJ2-1 | TRBD2 | TRBV10-1 | 16 | CASSDSSGVSYNEQFF
. | TRBJ1-2 | . | TRBV2 | 13 | CASSEALGYGYTF
. | TRBJ2-1 | TRBD2 | TRBV30 | 16 | CAWSSLLAAKGNEQFF
once | TRBJ2-6 | TRBD2 | TRBV27 | 14 | CATGGVNGANVLTF
few | TRBJ2-3 | . | TRBV18 | 16 | CASSLMGWRATDTQYF
. | TRBJ2-2 | . | TRBV7-9 | 15 | CASSLGGGRTGELFF
. | TRBJ2-3 | . | TRBV5-6 | 15 | CASSLLQGTTDTQYF
. | TRBJ1-2 | TRBD1 | TRBV5-8 | 13 | CASSFGQGYGYTF
once | TRBJ2-5 | . | TRBV10-1 | 12 | CASPAISETQYF
. | TRBJ1-2 | TRBD1 | TRBV7-9 | 14 | CASSSWDRGFGYTF
. | TRBJ1-1 | . | TRBV7-9 | 10 | CASSPSIAIF
. | TRBJ2-5 | TRBD1 | TRBV7-2 | 14 | CASSPDRAQETQYF
few | TRBJ2-1 | . | TRBV5-6 | 10 | CASGHIEQFF
. | TRBJ2-7 | . | TRBV27 | 15 | CASSLFGSQAYEQYF
. | TRBJ1-1 | . | TRBV7-8 | 13 | CASSSYRGNPAFF
. | TRBJ2-7 | . | TRBV18 | 14 | CASSPPTRGYEQYF
. | TRBJ2-5 | . | TRBV29-1 | 14 | CSVEGRGYQETQYF
. | TRBJ1-1 | . | TRBV10-1 | 14 | CASSPSELNTEAFF
. | TRBJ2-7 | TRBD2 | TRBV7-2 | 15 | CASSFEVAGSYEQYF
. | TRBJ1-2 | . | TRBV19 | 13 | CASSGTNYYGYTF
. | TRBJ2-1 | . | TRBV4-2 | 15 | CASNLVAAGLNEQFF
. | TRBJ2-7 | . | TRBV6-5 | 12 | CASSPRGDEQYF
. | TRBJ2-3 | . | TRBV11-2 | 12 | CASSPSAPREYF
. | TRBJ2-5 | TRBD2 | TRBV29-1 | 15 | CSVTGTSGTKETQYF
. | TRBJ1-4 | TRBD1 | TRBV7-2 | 13 | CASSPQGQGKLSF
once | TRBJ2-3 | . | TRBV7-9 | 15 | CASSLQEQATDTQYF
. | TRBJ2-1 | TRBD2 | TRBV27 | 15 | CASSSLAGVSNEQFF
. | TRBJ1-4 | . | TRBV2 | 15 | CATKGYGLRNEKLFF
. | TRBJ1-5 | . | TRBV6-6 | 15 | CASSYLGGGNQPQHF
few | TRBJ1-1 | . | TRBV4-1 | 14 | CASSQDQGDTEAFF
. | TRBJ2-3 | TRBD2 | TRBV5-1 | 15 | CASSLGASGSDTQYF
few | TRBJ2-1 | TRBD2 | TRBV11-3 | 17 | CASSLGVGLAGEGEQFF
. | TRBJ1-1 | . | TRBV7-9 | 13 | CASTVSGGREAFF
. | TRBJ2-7 | TRBD2 | TRBV5-1 | 15 | CASSLVTSDSYEQYF
. | TRBJ2-1 | TRBD2 | TRBV25-1 | 14 | CASTHRDYSDEQFF
few | TRBJ1-4 | . | TRBV5-4 | 14 | CASSSPGSGEKLFF
. | TRBJ2-5 | . | TRBV2 | 15 | CASSGSVIGGETQYF
. | TRBJ2-5 | . | TRBV19 | 14 | CASSIALARETQYF
. | TRBJ2-1 | . | TRBV10-1 | 14 | CASSLTGEYNEQFF
few | TRBJ1-2 | . | TRBV19 | 16 | CASSHLEGGGIYGYTF
. | TRBJ2-1 | . | TRBV18 | 14 | CASSLSATPSEQFF
. | TRBJ2-3 | TRBD2 | TRBV13 | 17 | CASSLGQAGGRTDTQYF
. | TRBJ2-7 | . | TRBV2 | 12 | CASRDPGREQYF